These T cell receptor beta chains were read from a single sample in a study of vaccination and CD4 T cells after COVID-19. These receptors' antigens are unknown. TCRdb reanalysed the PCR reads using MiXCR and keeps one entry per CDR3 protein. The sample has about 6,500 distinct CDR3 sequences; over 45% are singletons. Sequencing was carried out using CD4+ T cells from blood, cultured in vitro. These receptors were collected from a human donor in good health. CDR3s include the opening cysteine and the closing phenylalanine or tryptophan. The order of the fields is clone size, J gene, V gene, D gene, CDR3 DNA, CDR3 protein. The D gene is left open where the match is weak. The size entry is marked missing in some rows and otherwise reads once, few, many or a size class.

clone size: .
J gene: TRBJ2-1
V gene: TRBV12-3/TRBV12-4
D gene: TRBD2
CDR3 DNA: TGTGCCAGCAGTGTGACTAGCGGCTCCTACAATGAGCAGTTCTTC
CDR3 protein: CASSVTSGSYNEQFF

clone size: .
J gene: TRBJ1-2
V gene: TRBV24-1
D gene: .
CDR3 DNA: TGTGCCACCAGTGATGCAGGTCCCGATGGCTACACCTTC
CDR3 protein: CATSDAGPDGYTF

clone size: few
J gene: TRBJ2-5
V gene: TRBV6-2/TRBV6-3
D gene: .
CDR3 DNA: TGTGCCAGCAGTTACTCCGGGATCCAAGAGACCCAGTACTTC
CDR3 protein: CASSYSGIQETQYF

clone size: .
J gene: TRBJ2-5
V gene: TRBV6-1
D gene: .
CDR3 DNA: TGTGCCAGCAGGCCCCGTCCCGGATCGGAGACCCAGTACTTC
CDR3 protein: CASRPRPGSETQYF

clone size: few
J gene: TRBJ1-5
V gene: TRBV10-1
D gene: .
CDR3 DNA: TGCGCCAGCAGTGATACAGGGCTACAGCCCCAGCATTTT
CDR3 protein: CASSDTGLQPQHF

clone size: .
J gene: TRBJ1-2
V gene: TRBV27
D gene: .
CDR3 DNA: TGTGCCAGCAGTTTAGTGGGGGGCTGGGGTGGCTACACCTTC
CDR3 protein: CASSLVGGWGGYTF

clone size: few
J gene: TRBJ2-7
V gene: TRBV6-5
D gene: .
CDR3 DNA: TGTGCCAGCAGTTCCCCCCCGTTCCCGGGACGGATTCACTACGAGCAGTACTTC
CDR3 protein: CASSSPPFPGRIHYEQYF

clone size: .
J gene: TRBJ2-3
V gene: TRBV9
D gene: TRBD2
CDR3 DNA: TGTGCCAGCAGCGTAGAACTAGCGGGGTCCACAGATACGCAGTATTTT
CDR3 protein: CASSVELAGSTDTQYF

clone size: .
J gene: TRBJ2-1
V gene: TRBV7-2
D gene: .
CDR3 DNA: TGTGCCAGCAGCCCTCCCGGAAGGGGAACCAATGAGCAGTTCTTC
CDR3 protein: CASSPPGRGTNEQFF

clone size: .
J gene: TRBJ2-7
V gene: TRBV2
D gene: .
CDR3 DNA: TGTGCCAGCAGCGTCACCCGGACGGGACTCCAAGCCTACGAGCAGTACTTC
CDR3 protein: CASSVTRTGLQAYEQYF

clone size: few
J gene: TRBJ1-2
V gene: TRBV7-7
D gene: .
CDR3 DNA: TGTGCCAGCAGCTCAGACAGCTCCTATGGCTACACCTTC
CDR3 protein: CASSSDSSYGYTF

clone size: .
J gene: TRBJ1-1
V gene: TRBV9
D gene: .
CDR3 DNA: TGTGCCAGCAGCGCCACGTGGGGCAGGGTGGAAACTGAAGCTTTCTTT
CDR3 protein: CASSATWGRVETEAFF

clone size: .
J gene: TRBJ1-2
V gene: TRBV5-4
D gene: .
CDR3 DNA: TGTGCCAGCAGCTTCCGGACAGCAAACTATGGCTACACCTTC
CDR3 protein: CASSFRTANYGYTF

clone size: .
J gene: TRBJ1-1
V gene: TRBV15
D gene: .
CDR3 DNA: TGTGCCACCAGCAGAGATAGGCAGGGCACTGAAGCTTTCTTT
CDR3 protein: CATSRDRQGTEAFF